The rows below give T cell receptor beta chains drawn from one sample of a study of T cells in Graves' hyperthyroidism and ophthalmopathy. TCRdb processed the multiplex PCR reads anew with MiXCR; each CDR3 protein has one entry. The sample yields more than 350,000 distinct CDR3 sequences, approximately 16% seen once. Material: blood. These TCRs come from a woman aged 60-75 years with Graves' ophthalmopathy. Each CDR3 is given with its conserved first and last residue. The D gene is left open where the match is weak. Size is stated for part of the rows, as once, few or many counts, or as a class when the clone is expanded.

CDR3	DNA	J	V	D	size
CASSLAGTRSYNEQFF	TGCGCCAGCAGCTTGGCTGGGACACGCTCCTACAATGAGCAGTTCTTC	TRBJ2-1	TRBV5-1	NA	NA
CASRRLAAYNEQFF	TGTGCCAGCAGACGACTAGCGGCTTACAATGAGCAGTTCTTC	TRBJ2-1	TRBV2	TRBD2	many
CASSWDRNQPQHF	TGTGCCAGCAGTTGGGACCGCAATCAGCCCCAGCATTTT	TRBJ1-5	TRBV27	NA	many
CASSPTPPTSGSNTGELFF	TGTGCCAGCAGCCCGACCCCACCGACTAGCGGGTCGAACACCGGGGAGCTGTTTTTT	TRBJ2-2	TRBV7-3	TRBD2	NA
CASSLRQGRAQPQHF	TGTGCCAGTAGTCTCCGACAGGGGAGGGCTCAGCCCCAGCATTTT	TRBJ1-5	TRBV19	TRBD1	many
CASSLAPLTPKDEQFF	TGCGCCAGCAGCTTGGCCCCTTTGACTCCCAAAGATGAGCAGTTCTTC	TRBJ2-1	TRBV5-1	NA	many
CSARDVRWISYEQYF	TGCAGTGCTAGAGATGTGAGGTGGATCTCCTACGAGCAGTACTTC	TRBJ2-7	TRBV20-1	NA	many
CASSGGGGNSGANVLTF	TGTGCCAGCAGCGGCGGGGGGGGCAATTCTGGGGCCAACGTCCTGACTTTC	TRBJ2-6	TRBV6-1	TRBD2	many
CASSSRGGSGSYEQYF	TGTGCCAGCAGTTCCAGGGGTGGTAGCGGGAGTTACGAGCAGTACTTC	TRBJ2-7	TRBV28	TRBD2	few
CASSSGRRSQETQYF	TGTGCCAGCAGCTCGGGAAGGCGTTCCCAAGAGACCCAGTACTTC	TRBJ2-5	TRBV7-2	NA	many
CASSLAGGPAYEQYF	TGCGCCAGCAGCTTGGCGGGAGGGCCAGCCTACGAGCAGTACTTC	TRBJ2-7	TRBV5-1	TRBD2	many
CATPRLAGGNEQFF	TGCGCCACCCCCCGCCTAGCGGGGGGGAATGAGCAGTTCTTC	TRBJ2-1	TRBV10-2	TRBD2	NA
CASDLLGETGNIQYF	TGTGCCAGCGACCTCCTCGGGGAGACGGGAAACATTCAGTACTTC	TRBJ2-4	TRBV7-3	NA	few
CAWSAQRGGTGTQYF	TGTGCCTGGAGTGCCCAGCGAGGGGGAACGGGGACCCAGTACTTC	TRBJ2-5	TRBV30	NA	many